The 22 T cell receptor beta chains below were found in one sample sequenced in a study of control samples from healthy donors and cancer patients. The method was immunoSEQ multiplex PCR; TCRdb's version includes in-frame clones alone and lacks a portion of them. Altogether about 130,000 clones are present, 92% being singletons, with the ten largest covering over 0.5%. Source material: PBMCs. These receptors came from an elderly man with head and neck cancer.

This chain links TRBV3-1 (or the pseudogene TRBV3-2) with TRBJ2-5; TRBD2 aligns across 7 bases. Germline CDR1 reads LGHDT; CDR2 reads YNNKEL (reference sequence). The CDR3 loop spans 16 amino acids. V shed 1 base, J shed 5 bases, and the junction held 10 bases outside the gene matches. The CDR3, as DNA: TGTGCCAGCAGCCAAGGATCCAGCGGGGTAGGTGAGACCCAGTACTTC. Translated: CASSQGSSGVGETQYF.

The chain joins TRBV2 to TRBJ1-5, with D possibly being TRBD1 (5 bases). The CDR3 extends over 13 amino acids. The V end lost 8 bases, the J end lost 4 bases, and 12 bases lay between the germline ends. Germline V gene data show CDR1 as SNHLY and CDR2 as FYNNEI. This chain's CDR3 is CASGRDGNQPQHF. For the CDR3, the DNA is TGTGCCAGCGGGAGGGACGGGAATCAGCCCCAGCATTTT.

The gene calls are TRBV7-9 and TRBJ1-5, with TRBD1 as a possible D gene (5 bases). V lost 1 base, J lost 4 bases, and 14 bases lay in between. Germline V gives CDR1 SEHNR, CDR2 FQNEAQ (reference sequence). The CDR3 consists of 16 residues. This CDR3 is CASSLVVVGGNQPQHF. CDR3 DNA: TGTGCCAGCAGCTTAGTAGTGGTCGGGGGGAATCAGCCCCAGCATTTT.

The V and J genes are TRBV27 and TRBJ1-5, with no clear D. Trimming pared 9 bases from V and 4 bases from J, leaving 16 bases between. Looked up from germline, CDR1 is MNHEY and CDR2 is SMNVEV (reference sequence). This CDR3 has 14 residues. In DNA, the CDR3 is TGTGCCAGTTCAATTCGGTTATTTAATCAGCCCCAGCATTTT. Translating gives CASSIRLFNQPQHF.

This chain uses TRBV6-5 with TRBJ2-7; D is perhaps TRBD1 (5 bases). This CDR3 is 15 amino acids long. Germline V gives CDR1 MNHEY, CDR2 SVGAGI. The V gene lost 0 bases and the J gene lost 0 bases, with 9 bases spanning the gap. DNA for the CDR3: TGTGCCAGCAGTTACTCTACAGGCGTCTCCTACGAGCAGTACTTC. This codes for CASSYSTGVSYEQYF.

The J gene is TRBJ1-5, the V gene TRBV30; D remains unclear. This CDR3 comprises 13 residues. Germline V gives CDR1 GTSNPN, CDR2 SVGIG (reference sequence). V lost 3 bases to trimming and J lost 5 bases, with 11 bases between them. CDR3 amino acids: CAWSGKYDQPQHF. CDR3 bases: TGTGCCTGGAGCGGGAAGTACGATCAGCCCCAGCATTTT.

A single count supports this clone. V gene TRBV19 combines with J gene TRBJ1-1; D is perhaps TRBD1 (5 bases). CDR3 length: 13 residues. CDR1 and CDR2 from the germline V gene are LNHDA and SQIVND (reference sequence). V lost 7 bases to trimming and J lost 4 bases, with 13 bases between them. For the CDR3, the DNA is TGTGCCAGTACCTATTCAGGGTTCACTGAAGCTTTCTTT. Its translation is CASTYSGFTEAFF.

The chain combines TRBV5-1 with TRBJ1-1, with D perhaps matching TRBD1 (6 bases). The V gene lost 0 bases and the J gene lost 11 bases, with 17 bases spanning the gap. CDR1 is SGHRS, CDR2 YFSETQ, per germline. The CDR3 is 14 residues long. CDR3 coding DNA: TGCGCCAGCAGCTTGGTAGGTCAGGGGCTTGAGGCTTTCTTT. Its translation: CASSLVGQGLEAFF.

The chain links TRBV7-9 to TRBJ2-2; D ambiguous. The CDR3 is 14 amino acids. Germline V gives CDR1 SEHNR, CDR2 FQNEAQ (reference sequence). Trimming pared 5 bases from V and 4 bases from J, leaving 11 bases between. For the CDR3, the DNA is TGTGCCAGCAGCACGCCATTAGTCACCGGGGAGCTGTTTTTT. The encoded protein is CASSTPLVTGELFF.

CDR3 protein: CASSTLGQGEEKLFF. CDR3 bases: TGTGCCAGCAGTACCCTGGGCCAGGGGGAAGAAAAACTGTTTTTT. This chain joins TRBV6-6 and TRBJ1-4; 7 nucleotides match TRBD1. Germline CDR1 MNHNY, CDR2 SVGAGI (reference sequence). The V segment lost 5 bases and the J segment 8 bases; nucleotides outside the gene matches: 11. There are 15 residues in the CDR3.

The chain is built from TRBV19 and TRBJ1-5; no reliable D call. The CDR3 length is 16 residues. Germline assignment: CDR1 LNHDA and CDR2 SQIVND (reference sequence). Trimming cost V 3 bases and J 3 bases, with 15 bases left between them. The CDR3 region has the DNA TGTGCCAGTAGTATTAACACCGGACGGTTCAATCAGCCCCAGCATTTT. Translation gives CASSINTGRFNQPQHF.

This chain connects TRBV6-5 to TRBJ2-1; TRBD2 matches at 9 bases. The CDR3 extends over 15 amino acids. Germline CDR1 is MNHEY and CDR2 is SVGAGI. With V trimmed by 7 bases and J by 7 bases, 11 bases remained unmatched. The CDR3 loop is CASTAGGSGRNEQFF. Written as DNA, the CDR3 is TGTGCCAGCACTGCGGGAGGGTCAGGTCGGAATGAGCAGTTCTTC.

The chain recombines TRBV7-2 with TRBJ1-5; no reliable D call. The CDR3 extends over 16 amino acids. The V end was cut by 5 bases, the J end by 2 bases, with 16 bases between. The germline V gene has CDR1 SGHTA and CDR2 FQGNSA. CDR3 sequence reads: CASSEGRLNRNQPQHF. The CDR3 nucleotides are TGTGCCAGCAGCGAAGGACGATTGAATCGCAATCAGCCCCAGCATTTT. Based on the CDR3 plus reference TRBV7-2 and TRBJ1-5, the full variable domain is GAGVSQSPSNKVTEKGKDVELRCDPISGHTALYWYRQSLGQGLEFLIYFQGNSAPDKSGLPSDRFSAERTGGSVSTLTIQRTQQEDSAVYLCASSEGRLNRNQPQHFGDGTRLSIL.

This clone was recorded once. The rearrangement links TRBV4-1 to TRBJ1-2; TRBD1 agrees at 7 bases. The CDR3 sequence is 15 residues long. The trim removed 0 bases at V and 3 bases at J, leaving 4 bases unmatched. The germline V gene has CDR1 MGHRA and CDR2 YSYEKL. This chain's CDR3 is CASSQDRGNYYGYTF. DNA of the CDR3: TGCGCCAGCAGCCAAGACAGGGGGAATTACTATGGCTACACCTTC.

The sample holds one count of this clone. The gene calls are TRBV12-3 or TRBV12-4 and TRBJ2-3; D uncertain. The ends were cut back, 6 bases at V and 5 bases at J, with 6 bases in the middle. The CDR3 contains 11 residues. The CDR3 DNA reads as TGTGCCAGCAGCCTGCAAGATACGCAGTATTTT. This gives the protein CASSLQDTQYF.

The J gene is TRBJ2-3, the V gene TRBV24-1; 7 nucleotides line up with TRBD2. Per germline, CDR1 KGHDR and CDR2 SFDVKD. The V gene end was trimmed by 12 bases and the J gene end by 1 base; junction bases not matched to a gene: 9. This CDR3 contains 14 residues. CDR3 region: CACSSSGGTDTQYF. CDR3 DNA: TGTGCCTGTAGCTCTAGCGGAGGCACAGATACGCAGTATTTT.

This rearrangement joins TRBV6-1 to TRBJ1-2; D is unresolved. The CDR3 length is 14 residues. V shed 1 base and J shed 4 bases, with 10 bases lying between them. CDR1 and CDR2 from the germline V gene are MNHNS and SASEGT. CDR3 in DNA: TGTGCCAGCAGTGAAGGACATGACTTCTATGGCTACACCTTC. Its translation: CASSEGHDFYGYTF.

This chain joins TRBV30 and TRBJ2-1, with a tentative D call TRBD1 (5 bases). Trimming took off 0 bases at V and 9 bases at J, with 12 bases between the two ends. The CDR3 covers 13 residues. Per the germline V gene, CDR1 is GTSNPN and CDR2 is SVGIG (reference sequence). The CDR3 region is CAWSVSGSGEQFF. CDR3 nucleotide sequence: TGTGCCTGGAGTGTATCAGGGTCGGGTGAGCAGTTCTTC.

The chain joins TRBV10-1 to TRBJ2-7, with 7 bases identical to TRBD2. The CDR3 length is 14 residues. J lost 7 bases, V lost 6 bases, and 12 bases had no gene match. Germline CDR1 is WNHNN and CDR2 is SYGVQD (reference sequence). CDR3 in DNA: TGCGCCAGCAGCCCCGTTTCGGGGGGAGATGAGCAGTACTTC. Its protein is CASSPVSGGDEQYF.

This chain joins TRBV10-2 and TRBJ2-1; perhaps TRBD2 as D (6 bases). V was cut by 0 bases and J by 1 base, with 13 bases left in between. This CDR3 region has 17 residues. Looked up from germline, CDR1 is WSHSY and CDR2 is SAAADI. CDR3 amino acids: CASSESLAGPSYNEQFF. The CDR3 DNA sequence: TGCGCCAGCAGTGAGTCATTGGCGGGGCCATCCTACAATGAGCAGTTCTTC.

The V gene is TRBV15, the J gene TRBJ2-2, with 9 positions matching TRBD1. The germline gives CDR1 LNHNV, CDR2 YYDKDF (reference sequence). The CDR3 loop spans 17 amino acids. V lost 4 bases to trimming and J lost 1 base; unmatched junction nucleotides: 7. The CDR3 coding sequence is TGTGCCACCAGCACACTGGACAGGGGTTGGAACACCGGGGAGCTGTTTTTT. It encodes CATSTLDRGWNTGELFF.

The J gene is TRBJ1-6, the V gene TRBV4-3; TRBD1 agrees at 7 bases. The V and J ends lost 6 bases and 9 bases, in that order; junction bases with no gene match: 8. CDR3 length: 14 residues. Germline CDR1 LGHNA, CDR2 YSLEER. Here the CDR3 reads CASSVTGVGSPLHF. The CDR3 bases are TGCGCCAGCAGTGTCACAGGGGTGGGTTCACCCCTCCACTTT.